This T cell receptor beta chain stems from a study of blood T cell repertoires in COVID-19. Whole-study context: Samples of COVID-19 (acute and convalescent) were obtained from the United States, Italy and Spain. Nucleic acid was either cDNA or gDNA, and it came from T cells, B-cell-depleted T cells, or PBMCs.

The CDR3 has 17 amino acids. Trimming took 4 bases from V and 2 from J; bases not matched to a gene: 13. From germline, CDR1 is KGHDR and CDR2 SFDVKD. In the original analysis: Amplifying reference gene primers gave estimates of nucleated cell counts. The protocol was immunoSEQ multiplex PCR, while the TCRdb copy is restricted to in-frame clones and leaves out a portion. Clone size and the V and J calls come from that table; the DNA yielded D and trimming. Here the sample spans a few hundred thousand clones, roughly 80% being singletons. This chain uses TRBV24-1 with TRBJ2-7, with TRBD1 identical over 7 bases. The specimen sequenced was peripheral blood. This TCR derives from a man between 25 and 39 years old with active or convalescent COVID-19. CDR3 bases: TGTGCCACCAGTGAGGGTTCCGGGACAGCCGCAACCTACGAGCAGTACTTC. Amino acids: CATSEGSGTAATYEQYF.